A single TCR beta chain is shown here with its context. Its antigen is not identified. One junction end does not reproduce the germline sequence, and a read error may be involved. It was from approximately 20-30 mg of unsorted bulk tissue that RNA and DNA were co-extracted. Surgical resection was the treatment these patients received for primary liver carcinoma. No patient had received treatment, and all had chronic HBV infection. Researchers generated TCR beta cDNA from roughly 500 ng of total RNA, relying on a constant-region primer. Amplification in three nested multiplex PCR rounds with slightly modified ARM-PCR gave rise to TCR beta libraries. Forward primers for TRBV1-TRBV30 and a C-beta reverse primer served the first two PCR rounds, at about 10 cycles each. TCRdb recomputed calls from the multiplex PCR reads with MiXCR, one row per CDR3 protein. The repertoire includes under 50,000 distinct CDR3 sequences, over 65% of them detected once, and 29% sits in the top ten.

The sample is drawn from a study of tumor-infiltrating lymphocytes in primary liver carcinoma. Study-level information: Each of the samples returned roughly 3.65 to 7.5 million productive TCRbeta reads (a yield similar across tissue types). Study results and caveats: Blood fell significantly below tumors in its top-250-clone fraction (p = 0.039).

The CDR3 consists of 15 residues. The germline CDR1 and CDR2 sequences are SGHAT and FQNNGV. Source material: liver tumor tissue from sampling region 5. Subset: tumor region T5, tumor centre. The receptor was derived from a man aged 35 to 55 with primary liver carcinoma and hepatitis B virus infection. V gene TRBV11-2 combines with J gene TRBJ2-2; a weak D match, TRBD2 (5 bases). The DNA for the CDR3 is TGTGCCAGCATTTTACTGCCGGAGAACACCGGGGAGCTGTTTTTC. Amino acid sequence: CASILLPENTGELFF.